Here is one TCR beta chain with its context. The method was immunoSEQ multiplex PCR; TCRdb's version includes in-frame clones alone and lacks a portion of them. The sample includes about 120,000 clones, around 86% seen only once; the top ten take 20% to 30%. This entry belongs to a study of blood T cell repertoires in COVID-19. Study background: Acute and convalescent COVID-19 specimens originated in the United States, Italy and Spain.

The CDR3 sequence is 14 residues long. The V and J ends lost 7 bases and 1 base, in that order; junction bases with no gene match: 5. CDR1 MDHEN and CDR2 SYDVKM come from the germline V gene. Sequencing was carried out using peripheral blood. This sequence was found in a woman of 80 years or more with acute or convalescent COVID-19. The V gene is TRBV28, the J gene TRBJ1-2; 8 bases match TRBD1. The CDR3 DNA follows: TGTGCCAGCATTAGGACAGGGCTTAACTATGGCTACACCTTC. This gives the protein CASIRTGLNYGYTF.